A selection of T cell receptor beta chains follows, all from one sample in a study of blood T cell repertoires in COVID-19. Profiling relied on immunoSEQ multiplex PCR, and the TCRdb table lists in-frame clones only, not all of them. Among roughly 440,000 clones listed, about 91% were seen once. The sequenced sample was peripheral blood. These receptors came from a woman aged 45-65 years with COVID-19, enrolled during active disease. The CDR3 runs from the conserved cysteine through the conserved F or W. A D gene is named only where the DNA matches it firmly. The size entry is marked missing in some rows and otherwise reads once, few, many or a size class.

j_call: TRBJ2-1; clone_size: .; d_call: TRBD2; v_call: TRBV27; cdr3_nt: TGTGCCAGCAGTTCCCCTCCCGGCGGGGGGTACAATGAGCAGTTCTTC; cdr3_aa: CASSSPPGGGYNEQFF
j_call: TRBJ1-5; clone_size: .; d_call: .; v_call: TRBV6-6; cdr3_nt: TGTGCCAGCACCGACCACAGTAATCAGCCCCAGCATTTT; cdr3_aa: CASTDHSNQPQHF
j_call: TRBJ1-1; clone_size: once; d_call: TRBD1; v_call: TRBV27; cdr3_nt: TGTGCCAGCATCGACACAGGGGATGAGAACACTGAAGCTTTCTTT; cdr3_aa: CASIDTGDENTEAFF
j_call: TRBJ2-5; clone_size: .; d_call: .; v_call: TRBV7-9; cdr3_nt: TGTGCCAGCAGCTTAGCACTAGGCGAGACCCAGTACTTC; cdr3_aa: CASSLALGETQYF
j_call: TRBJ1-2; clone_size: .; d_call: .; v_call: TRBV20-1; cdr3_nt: TGCAGTGCTAGTCCAGGGCTTAACTATGGCTACACCTTC; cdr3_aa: CSASPGLNYGYTF
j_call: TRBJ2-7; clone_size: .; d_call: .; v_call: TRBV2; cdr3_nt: TGTGCCAGCAGTGGCGATGTGGAGGAGCAGTACTTC; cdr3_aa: CASSGDVEEQYF
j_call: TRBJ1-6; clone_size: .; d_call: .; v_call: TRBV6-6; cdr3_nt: TGTGCCAGCATGGCCCCCTATAATTCACCCCTCCACTTT; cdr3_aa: CASMAPYNSPLHF
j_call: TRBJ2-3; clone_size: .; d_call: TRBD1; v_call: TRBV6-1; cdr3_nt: TGTGCCAGCAGGGGACAGGAAAGCGGCACGCAGTATTTT; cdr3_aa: CASRGQESGTQYF
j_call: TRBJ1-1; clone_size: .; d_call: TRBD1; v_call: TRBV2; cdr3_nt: TGTGCCAGCAGATCGGACAGGGCCCCTGAAGCTTTCTTT; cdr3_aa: CASRSDRAPEAFF
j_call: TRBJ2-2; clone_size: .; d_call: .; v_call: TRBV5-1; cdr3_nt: TGCGCCGCGGGGGACACCTCCTCGGGCGGGGAGCTGTTTTTT; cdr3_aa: CAAGDTSSGGELFF
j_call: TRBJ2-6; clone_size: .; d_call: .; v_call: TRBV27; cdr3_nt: TGTGCCACCCGGTTCTCTGGGGCCAACGTCCTGACTTTC; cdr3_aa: CATRFSGANVLTF
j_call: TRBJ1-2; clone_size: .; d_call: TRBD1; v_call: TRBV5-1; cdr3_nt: TGCGCCAGCAGCCCTGAGACAGGGGGGGGCTATGGCTACACCTTC; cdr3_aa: CASSPETGGGYGYTF
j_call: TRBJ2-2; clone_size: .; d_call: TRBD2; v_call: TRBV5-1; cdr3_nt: TGCGCCAGCAGCTGGAGCGGGGGGAACACCGGGGAGCTGTTTTTT; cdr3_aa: CASSWSGGNTGELFF
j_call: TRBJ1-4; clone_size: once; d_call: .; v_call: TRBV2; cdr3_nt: TGTGCCAGCAGGGGCGGGACGGTAAAACTGTTTTTT; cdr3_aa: CASRGGTVKLFF
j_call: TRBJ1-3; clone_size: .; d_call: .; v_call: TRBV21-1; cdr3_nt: TGTGCCAGCAGCAAACTGGAGGGACAGGGTTCTGGAAACACCATATATTTT; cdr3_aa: CASSKLEGQGSGNTIYF
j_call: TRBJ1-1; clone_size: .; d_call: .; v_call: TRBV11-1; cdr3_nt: TGTGCCAGCGCGTGGCAGGAAGAAGCTTTCTTT; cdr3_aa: CASAWQEEAFF
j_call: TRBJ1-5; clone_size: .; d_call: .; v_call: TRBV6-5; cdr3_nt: TGTGCCAGCGGTTTATGGGGGAGGGGTCAGCCCCAGCATTTT; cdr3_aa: CASGLWGRGQPQHF
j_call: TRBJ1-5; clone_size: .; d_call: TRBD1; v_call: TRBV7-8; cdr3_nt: TGTGCCAGCAGCTCAGGGGGGTTCAGCAATCAGCCCCAGCATTTT; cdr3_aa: CASSSGGFSNQPQHF
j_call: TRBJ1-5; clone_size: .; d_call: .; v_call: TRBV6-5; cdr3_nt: TGTGCCAGCAGCAAACTACAGGGTTTGCGTCAGCCCCAGCATTTT; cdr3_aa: CASSKLQGLRQPQHF
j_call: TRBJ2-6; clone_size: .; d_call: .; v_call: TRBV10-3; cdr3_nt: TGTGCCCCACGACAGGCCTCCCCTGGGGCCAACGTCCTGACTTTC; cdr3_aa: CAPRQASPGANVLTF
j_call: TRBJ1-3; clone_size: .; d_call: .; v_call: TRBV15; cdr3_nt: TGTGCCACCAGCAGAGGAGGGGGTTCTGGAAACACCATATATTTT; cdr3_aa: CATSRGGGSGNTIYF
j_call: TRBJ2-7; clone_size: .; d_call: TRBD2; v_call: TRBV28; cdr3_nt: TGTGCCAGCAGTTTTCGTCGTAGGGAGGGGCTAGCGGGGAGAAGCTCCTACGAGCAGTACTTC; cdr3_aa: CASSFRRREGLAGRSSYEQYF
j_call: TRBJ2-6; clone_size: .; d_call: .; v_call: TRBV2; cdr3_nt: TGTGCCAGCACCGCCCCGGCGGGTTACTCTGGGGCCAACGTCCTGACTTTC; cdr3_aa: CASTAPAGYSGANVLTF
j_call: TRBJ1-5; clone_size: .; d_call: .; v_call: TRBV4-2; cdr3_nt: TGTGCCAGCAGCCAAGGAATAATCGGCGGCCAGCCCCAGCATTTT; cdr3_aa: CASSQGIIGGQPQHF
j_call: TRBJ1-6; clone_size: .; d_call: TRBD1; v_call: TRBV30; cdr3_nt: TGTGCCATAGCCAGGGGGACCCGGAATTCACCCCTCCACTTT; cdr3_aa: CAIARGTRNSPLHF
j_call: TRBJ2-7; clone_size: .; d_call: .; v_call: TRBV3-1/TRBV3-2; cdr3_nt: TGTGCCAGCAGCTTCGACCCGGGTATCGACGAGCAGTACTTC; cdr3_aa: CASSFDPGIDEQYF